The 5 T cell receptor beta chains given below trace back to one sample, sequenced in a study of blood T cells in healthy people across ages. Primers used in a second PCR of roughly 6 to 11 cycles were a sample-barcoded 5' primer and a J-beta primer mix. From the 5' RACE reads, TCRdb called clonotypes with MiXCR, one entry per CDR3 protein. The sample lists about 1.5 million distinct CDR3 sequences, 42% occurring once. Sequences were obtained from blood. These receptors came from a woman aged 18 to 35 in good health.

This clonotype was detected a few times. The rearrangement joins TRBV6-2 or TRBV6-3 to TRBJ1-2; D not resolved. The CDR3 is 12 amino acids. With 2 bases removed from V and 8 bases from J, the gap between germline ends came to 9 bases. Per the germline V gene, CDR1 is MNHEY and CDR2 is SVGEGT. The CDR3 region is CASSYVGYGYTF. In nucleotides, the CDR3 is TGTGCCAGCAGTTACGTGGGTTACGGCTACACCTTC.

This clonotype turned up a few times. The genes are TRBV7-9 and TRBJ2-1, with 9 bases that match TRBD2. CDR3 length: 17 residues. Trimming cost V 6 bases and J 3 bases; bases outside gene matches: 12. Per the germline V gene, CDR1 is SEHNR and CDR2 is FQNEAQ (reference sequence). CDR3: CASRSHKERGDYNEQFF. The CDR3 coding sequence is TGTGCCAGCAGGAGCCATAAGGAGCGGGGGGACTACAATGAGCAGTTCTTC. Based on the CDR3 plus reference TRBV7-9 and TRBJ2-1, the full variable domain is DTGVSQNPRHKITKRGQNVTFRCDPISEHNRLYWYRQTLGQGPEFLTYFQNEAQLEKSRLLSDRFSAERPKGSFSTLEIQRTEQGDSAMYLCASRSHKERGDYNEQFFGPGTRLTVL.

The sample holds many counts of this clonotype. The chain uses TRBV29-1 and TRBJ2-1, with TRBD1 matching over 7 bases. Germline-derived CDR1 and CDR2 are SQVTM and ANQGSEA. This CDR3 comprises 15 residues. With 1 base clipped from V and 8 bases from J, the junction kept 11 bases outside the gene matches. The CDR3 spells CSVEGGTGAFDEQFF. As DNA, the CDR3 is TGCAGCGTTGAAGGGGGAACAGGGGCTTTCGATGAGCAGTTCTTC.

This chain connects TRBV20-1 to TRBJ1-1; D not resolved. Trimming took 3 bases from V and 0 from J, leaving 17 bases between them. The CDR3 extends over 16 amino acids. Germline assignment: CDR1 DFQATT and CDR2 SNEGSKA (reference sequence). CDR3 region: CSASRPNGPMNTEAFF. The CDR3 coding sequence is TGCAGTGCTAGCAGGCCAAACGGGCCAATGAACACTGAAGCTTTCTTT.

This sequence joins TRBV6-5 and TRBJ2-5; the D is unclear. The J call is uncertain, as TRBJ2-7 better fits the DNA end. CDR3 length: 13 residues. Germline CDR1 MNHEY, CDR2 SVGAGI. CDR3 amino acids: CASSDGPHYEQYF. The CDR3 coding sequence is TGTGCCAGCAGTGACGGCCCTCATTACGAGCAGTACTTC.